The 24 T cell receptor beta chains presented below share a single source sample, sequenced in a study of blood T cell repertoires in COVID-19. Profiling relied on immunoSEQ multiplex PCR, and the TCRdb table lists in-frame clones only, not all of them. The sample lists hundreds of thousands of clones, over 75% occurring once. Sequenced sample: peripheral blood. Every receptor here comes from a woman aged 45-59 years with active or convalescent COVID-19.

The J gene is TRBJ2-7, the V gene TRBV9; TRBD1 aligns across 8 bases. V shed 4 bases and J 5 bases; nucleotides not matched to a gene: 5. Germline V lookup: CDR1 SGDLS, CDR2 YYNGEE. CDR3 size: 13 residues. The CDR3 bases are TGTGCCAGCAGCCGACAGGGGATTGACGAGCAGTACTTC. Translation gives CASSRQGIDEQYF.

The CDR3 coding sequence is TGTGCCAGCAGATCGGGACAGCCGAACACCGGGGAGCTGTTTTTT. Translation: CASRSGQPNTGELFF. V and J are TRBV28 and TRBJ2-2; 7 bases agree with TRBD1. The ends lost 6 bases at V and 0 bases at J; junction bases unmatched: 4. The CDR3 runs 15 residues. The germline CDR1 and CDR2 sequences are MDHEN and SYDVKM.

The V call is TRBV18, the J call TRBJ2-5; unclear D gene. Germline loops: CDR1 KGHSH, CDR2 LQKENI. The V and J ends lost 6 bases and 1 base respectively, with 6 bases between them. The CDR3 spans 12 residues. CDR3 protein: CASSGGQETQYF. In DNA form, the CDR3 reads TGTGCCAGCTCTGGCGGCCAAGAGACCCAGTACTTC.

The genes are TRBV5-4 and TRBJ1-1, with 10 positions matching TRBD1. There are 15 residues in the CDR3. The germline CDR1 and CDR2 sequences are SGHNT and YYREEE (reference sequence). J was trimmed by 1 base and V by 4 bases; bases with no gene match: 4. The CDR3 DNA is TGTGCCAGCAGCCCGCGGACAGGGGGGAACACTGAAGCTTTCTTT. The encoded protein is CASSPRTGGNTEAFF.

The CDR3 protein is CASSSTTGLWTDEQFF. DNA of the CDR3: TGTGCCAGCAGCTCCACTACGGGACTCTGGACGGATGAGCAGTTCTTC. This rearrangement joins TRBV7-2 to TRBJ2-1, with D tentatively TRBD2 (6 bases). Per the germline V gene, CDR1 is SGHTA and CDR2 is FQGNSA. The length of the CDR3 is 16 residues. Trimming left V 4 bases short and J 8 bases short, with 21 bases between.

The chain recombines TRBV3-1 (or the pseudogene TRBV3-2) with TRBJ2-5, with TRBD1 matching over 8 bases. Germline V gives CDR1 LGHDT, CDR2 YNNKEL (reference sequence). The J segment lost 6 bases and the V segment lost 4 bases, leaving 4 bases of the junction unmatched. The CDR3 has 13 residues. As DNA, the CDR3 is TGTGCCAGCAGCCGGGACAGGATTCAGACCCAGTACTTC. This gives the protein CASSRDRIQTQYF.

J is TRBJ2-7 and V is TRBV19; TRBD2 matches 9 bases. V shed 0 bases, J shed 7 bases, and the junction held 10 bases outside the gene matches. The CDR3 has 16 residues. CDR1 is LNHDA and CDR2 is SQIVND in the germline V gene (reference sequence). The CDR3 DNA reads TGTGCCAGTAGTATAGATCCTAGCGGGACGTACGGGGAGCAGTACTTC. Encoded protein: CASSIDPSGTYGEQYF. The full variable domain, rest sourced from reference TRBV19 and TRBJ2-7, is DGGITQSPKYLFRKEGQNVTLSCEQNLNHDAMYWYRQDPGQGLRLIYYSQIVNDFQKGDIAEGYSVSREKKESFPLTVTSAQKNPTAFYLCASSIDPSGTYGEQYFGPGTRLTVT.

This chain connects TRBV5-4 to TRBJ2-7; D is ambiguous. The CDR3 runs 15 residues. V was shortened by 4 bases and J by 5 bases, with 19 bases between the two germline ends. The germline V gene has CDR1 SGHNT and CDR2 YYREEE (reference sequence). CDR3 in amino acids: CASSNSSLRSHEQYF. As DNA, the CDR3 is TGTGCCAGCAGCAATAGCTCCCTTCGCTCTCACGAGCAGTACTTC. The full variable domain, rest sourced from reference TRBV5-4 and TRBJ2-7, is ETGVTQSPTHLIKTRGQQVTLRCSSQSGHNTVSWYQQALGQGPQFIFQYYREEENGRGNFPPRFSGLQFPNYSSELNVNALELDDSALYLCASSNSSLRSHEQYFGPGTRLTVT.

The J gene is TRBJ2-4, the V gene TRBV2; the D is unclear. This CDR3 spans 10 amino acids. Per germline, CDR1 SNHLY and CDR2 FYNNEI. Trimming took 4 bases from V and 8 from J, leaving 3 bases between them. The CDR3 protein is CASSVDIQYF. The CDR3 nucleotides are TGTGCCAGCAGTGTAGACATTCAGTACTTC. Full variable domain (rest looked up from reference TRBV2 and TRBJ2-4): EPEVTQTPSHQVTQMGQEVILRCVPISNHLYFYWYRQILGQKVEFLVSFYNNEISEKSEIFDDQFSVERPDGSNFTLKIRSTKLEDSAMYFCASSVDIQYFGAGTRLSVL.

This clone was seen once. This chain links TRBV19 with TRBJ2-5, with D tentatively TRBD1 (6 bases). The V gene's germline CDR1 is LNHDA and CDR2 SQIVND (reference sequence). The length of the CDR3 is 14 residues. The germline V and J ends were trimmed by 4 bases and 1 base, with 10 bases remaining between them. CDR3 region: CASSRNRVQETQYF. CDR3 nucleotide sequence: TGTGCCAGTAGTAGAAACAGGGTCCAAGAGACCCAGTACTTC.

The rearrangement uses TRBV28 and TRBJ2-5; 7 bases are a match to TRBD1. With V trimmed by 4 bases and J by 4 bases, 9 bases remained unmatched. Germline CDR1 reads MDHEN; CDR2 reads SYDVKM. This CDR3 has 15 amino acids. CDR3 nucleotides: TGTGCCAGCAGTTCCGGACAGCCAGGGGGAGAGACCCAGTACTTC. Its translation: CASSSGQPGGETQYF.

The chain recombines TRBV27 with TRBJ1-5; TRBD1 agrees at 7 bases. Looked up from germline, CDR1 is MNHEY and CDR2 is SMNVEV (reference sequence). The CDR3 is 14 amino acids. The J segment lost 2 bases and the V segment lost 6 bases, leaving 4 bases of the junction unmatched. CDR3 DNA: TGTGCCAGCAGGGGAACAGGGGGCAATCAGCCCCAGCATTTT. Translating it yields CASRGTGGNQPQHF.

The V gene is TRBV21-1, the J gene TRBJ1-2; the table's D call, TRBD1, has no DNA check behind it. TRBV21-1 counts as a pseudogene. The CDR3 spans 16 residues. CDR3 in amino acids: CASSKGWQKPNYGYTF. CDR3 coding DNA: TGTGCCAGCAGCAAAGGGTGGCAGAAACCTAACTATGGCTACACCTTC.

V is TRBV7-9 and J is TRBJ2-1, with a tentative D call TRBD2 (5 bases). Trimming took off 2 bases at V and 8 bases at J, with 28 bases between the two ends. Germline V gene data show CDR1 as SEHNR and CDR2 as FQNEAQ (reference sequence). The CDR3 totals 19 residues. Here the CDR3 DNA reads TGTGCCAGCAGCTTAATCCGACGGGAAGACCTGCCGGGTTTGGATGAGCAGTTCTTC. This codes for CASSLIRREDLPGLDEQFF.

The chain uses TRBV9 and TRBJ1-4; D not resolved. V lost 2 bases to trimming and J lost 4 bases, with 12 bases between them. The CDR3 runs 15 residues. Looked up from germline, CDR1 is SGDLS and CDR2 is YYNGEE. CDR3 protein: CASSVTGVVNEKLFF. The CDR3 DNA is TGTGCCAGCAGCGTTACCGGAGTGGTTAATGAAAAACTGTTTTTT.

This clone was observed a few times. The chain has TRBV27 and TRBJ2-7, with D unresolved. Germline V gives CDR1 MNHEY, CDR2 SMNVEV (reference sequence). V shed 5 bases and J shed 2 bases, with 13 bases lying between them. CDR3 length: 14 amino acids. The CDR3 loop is CASSPRSEAYEQYF. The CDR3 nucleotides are TGTGCCAGCAGTCCCCGGAGCGAGGCCTACGAGCAGTACTTC.

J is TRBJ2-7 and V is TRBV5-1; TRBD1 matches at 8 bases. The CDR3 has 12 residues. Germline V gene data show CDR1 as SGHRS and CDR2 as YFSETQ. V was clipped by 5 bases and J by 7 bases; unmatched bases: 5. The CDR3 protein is CASSAGGEEQYF. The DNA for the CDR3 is TGCGCCAGCAGTGCAGGGGGCGAGGAGCAGTACTTC.

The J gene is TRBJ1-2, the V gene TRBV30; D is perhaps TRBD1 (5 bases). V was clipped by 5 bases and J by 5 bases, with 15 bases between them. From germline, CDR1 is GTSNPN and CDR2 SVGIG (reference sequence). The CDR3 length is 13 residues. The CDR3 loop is CAWGPGGRYGYTF. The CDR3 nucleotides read TGTGCCTGGGGCCCCGGGGGGAGGTATGGCTACACCTTC.

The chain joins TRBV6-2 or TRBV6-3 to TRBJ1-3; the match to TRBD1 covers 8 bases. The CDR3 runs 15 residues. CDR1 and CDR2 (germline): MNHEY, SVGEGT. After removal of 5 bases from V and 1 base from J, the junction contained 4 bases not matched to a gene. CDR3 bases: TGTGCCAGCAGTCAGGACAGGGCATCTGGAAACACCATATATTTT. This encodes CASSQDRASGNTIYF.

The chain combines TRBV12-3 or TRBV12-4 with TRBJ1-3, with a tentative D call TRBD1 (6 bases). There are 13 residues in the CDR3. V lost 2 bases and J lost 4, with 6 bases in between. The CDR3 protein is CASSLRGGNTIYF. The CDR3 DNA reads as TGTGCCAGCAGTTTAAGGGGGGGAAACACCATATATTTT.

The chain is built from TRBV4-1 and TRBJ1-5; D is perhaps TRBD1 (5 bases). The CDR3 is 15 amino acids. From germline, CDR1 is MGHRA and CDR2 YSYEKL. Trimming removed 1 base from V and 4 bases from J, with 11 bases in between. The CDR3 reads CASSQVPKGNQPQHF. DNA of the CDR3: TGCGCCAGCAGCCAAGTTCCTAAGGGGAATCAGCCCCAGCATTTT.

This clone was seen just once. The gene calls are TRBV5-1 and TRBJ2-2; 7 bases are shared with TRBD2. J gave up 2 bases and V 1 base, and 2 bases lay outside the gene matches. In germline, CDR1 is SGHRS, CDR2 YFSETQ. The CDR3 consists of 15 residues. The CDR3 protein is CASSLTAGNTGELFF. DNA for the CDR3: TGCGCCAGCAGCTTGACAGCGGGAAACACCGGGGAGCTGTTTTTT.

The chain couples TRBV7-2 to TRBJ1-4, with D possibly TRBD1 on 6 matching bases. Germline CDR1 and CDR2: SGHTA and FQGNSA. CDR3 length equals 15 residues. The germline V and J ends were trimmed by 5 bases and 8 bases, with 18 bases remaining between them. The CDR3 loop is CASSTTGSEGEKLFF. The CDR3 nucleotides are TGTGCCAGCAGCACCACAGGGAGCGAAGGAGAAAAACTGTTTTTT.

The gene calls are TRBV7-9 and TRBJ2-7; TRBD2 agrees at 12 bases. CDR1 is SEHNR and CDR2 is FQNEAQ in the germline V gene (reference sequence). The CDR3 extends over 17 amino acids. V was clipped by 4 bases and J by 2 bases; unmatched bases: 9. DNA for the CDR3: TGTGCCAGCAGCTCCCCAACTACTAGCGGGGGGACCTACGAGCAGTACTTC. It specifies CASSSPTTSGGTYEQYF.